These 15 T cell receptor beta chains came from one sample sequenced in a study of blood T cell repertoires in COVID-19. Method: immunoSEQ multiplex PCR; TCRdb's copy keeps in-frame clones and lacks some. There are more than 65,000 clones in the sample; roughly 80% occur only once, and roughly a tenth lies in the top ten. The sample was peripheral blood. The source of these receptors is an elderly woman with acute or convalescent COVID-19.

This chain joins TRBV19 and TRBJ2-1; TRBD2 is a possible D gene (5 bases). Trimming removed 6 bases at V and 0 bases at J, with 15 bases between. Germline loops: CDR1 LNHDA, CDR2 SQIVND (reference sequence). The CDR3 is 16 residues long. This CDR3 reads CASRRTRLSSYNEQFF. The CDR3 coding sequence is TGTGCCAGTAGGCGAACTCGACTAAGCTCCTACAATGAGCAGTTCTTC. Complete variable domain (other parts from reference TRBV19 and TRBJ2-1): DGGITQSPKYLFRKEGQNVTLSCEQNLNHDAMYWYRQDPGQGLRLIYYSQIVNDFQKGDIAEGYSVSREKKESFPLTVTSAQKNPTAFYLCASRRTRLSSYNEQFFGPGTRLTVL.

The V call is TRBV10-3, the J call TRBJ1-1; TRBD1 is a possible D gene (5 bases). The germline gives CDR1 ENHRY, CDR2 SYGVKD. V was clipped by 2 bases and J by 5 bases, with 15 bases between them. CDR3 length: 15 amino acids. DNA of the CDR3: TGTGCCATCAGTGAGCCAGGACCGGGGGAGACTGAAGCTTTCTTT. Protein product: CAISEPGPGETEAFF.

V gene TRBV7-2 combines with J gene TRBJ1-3, with a weak D call TRBD1 (6 bases). Germline V gives CDR1 SGHTA, CDR2 FQGNSA. The CDR3 is made up of 15 amino acids. Trimming took 5 bases from V and 2 from J, leaving 13 bases between them. This CDR3 reads CASSPRGGTGNTIYF. CDR3 coding DNA: TGTGCCAGCAGCCCTAGGGGGGGAACTGGAAACACCATATATTTT.

This chain joins TRBV7-2 and TRBJ1-1; D might be TRBD1 (5 bases). Trimming stripped 5 bases from V and 5 bases from J, with 15 bases between. From germline, CDR1 is SGHTA and CDR2 FQGNSA. The CDR3 runs to 14 residues. CDR3 DNA sequence: TGTGCCAGCAGCCCACGAGCCAGGGCGACTGAAGCTTTCTTT. Amino acid sequence: CASSPRARATEAFF.

The chain couples TRBV19 to TRBJ2-3; tentative D call: TRBD2 (6 bases). Trimming cost V 5 bases and J 4 bases, with 16 bases left between them. The CDR3 covers 15 residues. Germline V gene lookup returns CDR1 LNHDA and CDR2 SQIVND (reference sequence). In DNA, the CDR3 is TGTGCCAGTAGTTATACGGGGGATCAATCAGATACGCAGTATTTT. Its translation: CASSYTGDQSDTQYF.

The CDR3 region is CASSAQGFVGTEAFF. CDR3 DNA sequence: TGTGCCAGCAGTGCGCAGGGTTTTGTTGGCACTGAAGCTTTCTTT. The genes are TRBV2 and TRBJ1-1; TRBD1 is a possible D gene (5 bases). Trimming stripped 4 bases from V and 4 bases from J, with 16 bases between. Germline assignment: CDR1 SNHLY and CDR2 FYNNEI. The CDR3 spans 15 residues.

The V gene is TRBV18, the J gene TRBJ1-1; D gene ambiguous. CDR1 and CDR2 from the germline V gene are KGHSH and LQKENI. This CDR3 spans 16 amino acids. Trimming pared 1 base from V and 0 bases from J, leaving 12 bases between. The chain's CDR3 is CASSPLPGELNTEAFF. The CDR3 region has the DNA TGTGCCAGCTCACCACTTCCCGGGGAATTGAACACTGAAGCTTTCTTT.

This clone was detected only a few times. V gene TRBV5-1 combines with J gene TRBJ1-2; a possible D gene is TRBD1 (6 bases). Trimming shortened V by 0 bases and J by 4 bases, and 13 bases separated the two germline ends. CDR1 SGHRS and CDR2 YFSETQ come from the germline V gene. This CDR3 is 15 amino acids long. The DNA for the CDR3 is TGCGCCAGCAGCTTGGCCACAGGGTCTACCTATGGCTACACCTTC. Translating gives CASSLATGSTYGYTF.

The gene calls are TRBV2 and TRBJ2-3; perhaps TRBD2 as D (5 bases). V gave up 8 bases and J gave up 0 bases, with 15 bases separating them. The CDR3 has 15 residues. Germline loops: CDR1 SNHLY, CDR2 FYNNEI. The CDR3 loop reads CASLRERRSTDTQYF. CDR3 bases: TGTGCCAGCCTGAGGGAGCGTCGCAGCACAGATACGCAGTATTTT. The full variable domain, its missing parts supplied by reference TRBV2 and TRBJ2-3, is EPEVTQTPSHQVTQMGQEVILRCVPISNHLYFYWYRQILGQKVEFLVSFYNNEISEKSEIFDDQFSVERPDGSNFTLKIRSTKLEDSAMYFCASLRERRSTDTQYFGPGTRLTVL.

The V and J genes are TRBV11-2 and TRBJ1-4; possibly TRBD1 for D (6 bases). The CDR3 has 14 residues. V was trimmed by 3 bases and J by 8 bases, leaving 13 bases between them. Germline CDR1 and CDR2: SGHAT and FQNNGV. The CDR3 is CASSFNRAGEKLFF. The DNA for the CDR3 is TGTGCCAGCAGCTTCAACAGGGCCGGCGAAAAACTGTTTTTT.

This clone was seen only once. CDR3 nucleotide sequence: TGCGCCACTAGACTGGGAGGGAGTCCCGGGGAGCTGTTTTTT. Encoded protein: CATRLGGSPGELFF. The V and J genes are TRBV10-2 and TRBJ2-2; TRBD2 matches 7 bases. The length of the CDR3 is 14 residues. Germline loops: CDR1 WSHSY, CDR2 SAAADI. V lost 10 bases, J lost 6 bases, and 11 bases stayed unmatched.

The J gene is TRBJ2-7, the V gene TRBV5-5; TRBD1 matches 8 bases. V trimming: 3 bases; J trimming: 5 bases; junction bases outside the gene matches: 13. This CDR3 has 16 amino acids. Germline loops: CDR1 SGHKS, CDR2 YYEKEE (reference sequence). The CDR3 DNA reads as TGTGCCAGCAGCTCTCAATTCCGGGACAGGAAGGACGAGCAGTACTTC. Translated, it gives CASSSQFRDRKDEQYF.

The chain links TRBV24-1 to TRBJ2-1; 10 bases align to TRBD1. V gave up 4 bases and J gave up 4 bases; unmatched junction bases: 9. This CDR3 spans 17 amino acids. Germline V lookup: CDR1 KGHDR, CDR2 SFDVKD. The CDR3 is CATSEGTGEIRYNEQFF. In DNA, the CDR3 is TGTGCCACCAGTGAGGGGACAGGGGAGATAAGGTACAATGAGCAGTTCTTC.

The genes are TRBV4-2 and TRBJ2-5; D is perhaps TRBD2 (6 bases). The V end was cut by 4 bases, the J end by 2 bases, with 20 bases between. Germline loops: CDR1 LGHNA, CDR2 YNFKEQ. The CDR3 is 17 residues long. DNA of the CDR3: TGTGCCAGCAGCCGGGGGAGGTCTGGGACCACACAAGAGACCCAGTACTTC. This translates into CASSRGRSGTTQETQYF.

The rearrangement joins TRBV19 to TRBJ1-2; tentative D call: TRBD1 (6 bases). CDR1 is LNHDA, CDR2 SQIVND, per germline (reference sequence). With 2 bases removed from V and 5 bases from J, the gap between germline ends came to 6 bases. This CDR3 has 12 amino acids. As DNA, the CDR3 is TGTGCCAGTAGTATACAGGGGTATGGCTACACCTTC. Its protein product is CASSIQGYGYTF.